The rows below give T cell receptor beta chains drawn from one sample of a study of CD8+ T cells in alopecia areata. Sequencing was performed with immunoSEQ multiplex PCR; in TCRdb, only in-frame clones are kept and a portion is missing. The sample has roughly 250,000 clones; around 67% are singletons. This specimen was CD4+ T cells sorted from blood, taken at week 0. The origin of the receptors is a human donor with alopecia areata. Each CDR3 is given with its conserved first and last residue. Fields, in order: V gene, clone size, D gene, J gene, CDR3 DNA, CDR3 protein. A D gene is named only where the DNA matches it firmly. Clone size is shown for a subset of rows, as once, few, many or a class of expanded clone.

TRBV29-1	few	-	TRBJ2-6	TGCAGCTTTGACCCAGGTATACACTATTACTCTGGGGCCAACGTCCTGACTTTC	CSFDPGIHYYSGANVLTF
TRBV12-5	-	-	TRBJ2-2	TGTGCTAGTGTTCAGCAGGGGCGGACCGGGGAGCTGTTTTTT	CASVQQGRTGELFF
TRBV30	-	-	TRBJ1-5	TGTGCCTGGAGTCCGGGTCATAGCAATCAGCCCCAGCATTTT	CAWSPGHSNQPQHF
TRBV18	few	-	TRBJ1-1	TGTGCCAGCTCCAAGGAGGTGAACACTGAAGCTTTCTTT	CASSKEVNTEAFF
TRBV5-1	-	-	TRBJ1-4	TGCGCCAGCAGCTTGGAGGGATCAACTAATGAAAAACTGTTTTTT	CASSLEGSTNEKLFF
TRBV7-9	-	-	TRBJ2-7	TGTGCCATTCGGCAACTCAGCTCCTACGAGCAGTACTTC	CAIRQLSSYEQYF
TRBV4-1	-	TRBD1	TRBJ2-3	TGCGCCAGCAGCCAGGCCGGGACAGGGAGTCCCGCAGATACGCAGTATTTT	CASSQAGTGSPADTQYF
TRBV16	-	-	TRBJ1-6	TGTGCCAGCAGCCAATCCGGCTCCTATAATTCACCCCTCCACTTT	CASSQSGSYNSPLHF
TRBV20-1	-	-	TRBJ2-7	TGCAGTGCTAGAGATCAAGAGGTGCAGTACTTC	CSARDQEVQYF
TRBV30	-	-	TRBJ1-3	TGTGCCTGGGAATCTGGAAACACCATATATTTT	CAWESGNTIYF
TRBV11-2	-	-	TRBJ2-1	TGTGCCAGCAGCTTAGAGGTCAGCTCCTACAATGAGCAGTTCTTC	CASSLEVSSYNEQFF
TRBV7-2	-	-	TRBJ2-5	TGTGCCAGCAGCTCGGAGTGGGAGACCCAGTACTTC	CASSSEWETQYF
TRBV7-2	few	-	TRBJ2-1	TGTGCCAGCAGCTTACGAGCGGGGCAGTTCTTC	CASSLRAGQFF
TRBV7-9	-	TRBD1	TRBJ2-7	TGTGCCAGCAGCCGACAGGGCCCCTACGAGCAGTACTTC	CASSRQGPYEQYF
TRBV5-6	once	TRBD1	TRBJ1-1	TGTGCCAGCAGCACTACCGGGACAGAGAACACTGAAGCTTTCTTT	CASSTTGTENTEAFF
TRBV29-1	once	-	TRBJ1-4	TGCAGCGTTGACGGGGGCACAACAACTAATGAAAAACTGTTTTTT	CSVDGGTTTNEKLFF
TRBV30	-	TRBD1	TRBJ2-7	TGTGCCTGGAGCGGACAGGGGCCAGGCGAGCAGTACTTC	CAWSGQGPGEQYF
TRBV29-1	few	-	TRBJ2-3	TGCAGCCTAAGGGGCACAGATACGCAGTATTTT	CSLRGTDTQYF
TRBV11-2	-	TRBD1	TRBJ2-1	TGTGCCAGCAGCTCCAAGGGACAGCCGGGCGATGAGCAGTTCTTC	CASSSKGQPGDEQFF
TRBV7-2	-	TRBD2	TRBJ2-7	TGTGCCAGCAGCTTAGCCTGGACTAGCGCCTACGAGCAGTACTTC	CASSLAWTSAYEQYF
TRBV9	-	-	TRBJ1-2	TGTGCCAGCAGCGTAGGACTGGGTGGCTACACCTTC	CASSVGLGGYTF
TRBV10-1	few	-	TRBJ1-1	TGCGCCAGCAGTGAGTCAGGGGCTACTGAAGCTTTCTTT	CASSESGATEAFF
TRBV6-5	-	-	TRBJ2-7	TGTGCCAGCAGTTACCGGACTCTCGACGAGCAGTACTTC	CASSYRTLDEQYF
TRBV29-1	-	-	TRBJ2-4	TGCAGCGCCTCTGGGGGCCTGGAGTCGTTAAACATTCAGTACTTC	CSASGGLESLNIQYF
TRBV27	-	-	TRBJ2-7	TGTGCCAGCAGTTTATCCTCCTTCGAGGAGCAGTACTTC	CASSLSSFEEQYF
TRBV6-1	few	-	TRBJ1-5	TGTGCCAGCAGTAAACAGGGTTTATATCAGCCCCAGCATTTT	CASSKQGLYQPQHF
TRBV15	-	-	TRBJ2-5	TGTGCCACCAGCACGACAGGACCTAGTAGGGAGACCCAGTACTTC	CATSTTGPSRETQYF
TRBV29-1	-	-	TRBJ2-7	TGCAGCGTTGAGGTTGGCCTCACCCCCGAGCAGTACTTC	CSVEVGLTPEQYF
TRBV30	-	-	TRBJ1-1	TGTGCCTGGAGTGCCCCCCCGGGGAACACTGAAGCTTTCTTT	CAWSAPPGNTEAFF
TRBV15	-	TRBD2	TRBJ2-1	TGTGCCACCAGCAGAGGCGGAGGAGCGGGGCCCTTCAATGAGCAGTTCTTC	CATSRGGGAGPFNEQFF
TRBV7-8	-	TRBD2	TRBJ2-7	TGTGCCAGCAGCTTAGTTGGCGGGGGGGCTAGTGAGCAGTACTTC	CASSLVGGGASEQYF